This T cell receptor beta chain stems from a study of blood T cell repertoires in COVID-19. On the study more broadly: Sites across the United States, Italy and Spain contributed samples from acute and convalescent COVID-19.

The CDR3 extends over 15 amino acids. Losses at the gene ends were 1 base for V and 7 bases for J; bases not matched to a gene: 5. Germline V gene data show CDR1 as SGHRS and CDR2 as YFSETQ. Sequencing was performed with immunoSEQ multiplex PCR; in TCRdb, only in-frame clones are kept and a portion is missing. The sample shows about 230,000 clones, 80% to 90% of them seen only once. It was during active infection that Seattle patients were enrolled and then longitudinally followed. This sequence originates from a man aged 45-60 years with COVID-19, enrolled during active disease. The specimen was peripheral blood. V and J are TRBV5-1 and TRBJ2-3, with TRBD2 matching 11 bases. In nucleotides, the CDR3 is TGCGCCAGCAGCTTGTTAGCGGGGGGGCCGAATACGCAGTATTTT. Protein: CASSLLAGGPNTQYF.